Following are 30 T cell receptor beta chains from one sample sequenced in a study of T cells in localized non-small cell lung cancer. Profiled with immunoSEQ multiplex PCR; TCRdb holds only in-frame clones, not every one. The sample includes approximately 1,500 clones, around a third seen only once; the top ten take 15% to 20%. This material consisted of normal lung tissue next to the tumor, taken before any cancer treatment. These TCRs come from a male donor older than 55 with stage I squamous cell lung carcinoma.

The sample holds a few counts of this clone. The chain links TRBV18 to TRBJ2-1, with 9 bases that match TRBD2. The CDR3 covers 14 residues. Losses at the gene ends were 6 bases for V and 8 bases for J; bases not matched to a gene: 8. Per the germline V gene, CDR1 is KGHSH and CDR2 is LQKENI. The CDR3, as DNA: TGTGCCAGCTCCCAGTTGATAGCGGGAGATGAGCAGTTCTTC. Amino acid sequence: CASSQLIAGDEQFF.

The rearrangement joins TRBV9 to TRBJ1-5; D is uncertain. Germline CDR1 SGDLS, CDR2 YYNGEE. This CDR3 region has 14 residues. Trimming took 7 bases from V and 0 from J, leaving 11 bases between them. CDR3 in amino acids: CASSPTGSNQPQHF. As DNA, the CDR3 is TGTGCCAGCTCTCCCACGGGTAGCAATCAGCCCCAGCATTTT.

The rearrangement joins TRBV30 to TRBJ1-1; 8 positions agree with TRBD1. The CDR3 spans 13 residues. Germline V gene lookup returns CDR1 GTSNPN and CDR2 SVGIG (reference sequence). Trimming removed 3 bases from V and 3 bases from J; junction bases left unmatched: 3. CDR3 nucleotide sequence: TGTGCCTGGAGGCCAGGGGGCGACACTGAAGCTTTCTTT. It codes for CAWRPGGDTEAFF.

By sample fraction, this clone is large (0.1 to 1%). CDR3 nucleotides: TGTGCCAGCAGTGGGACGGGTCAGCCCCAGCATTTT. Translated: CASSGTGQPQHF. The J gene is TRBJ1-5, the V gene TRBV28; D is perhaps TRBD1 (5 bases). The CDR3 contains 12 residues. Germline loops: CDR1 MDHEN, CDR2 SYDVKM. V was clipped by 5 bases and J by 6 bases, with 8 bases between them.

This clone appeared a few times. V gene TRBV6-8 combines with J gene TRBJ2-3; the match to TRBD2 covers 11 bases. This CDR3 region has 17 residues. The V and J ends lost 5 bases and 6 bases, in that order; junction bases with no gene match: 13. Germline V lookup: CDR1 MNHGY, CDR2 SAAAGT. The CDR3 DNA is TGTGCCAGCAGTGGGGGGGCAACTAGCGGGGGCCGTGATACGCAGTATTTT. It translates to CASSGGATSGGRDTQYF.

Only a few counts were recorded for this clone. The chain couples TRBV6-8 to TRBJ1-1; no definite D call. V was pared by 4 bases and J by 6 bases, with 12 bases between. Germline V lookup: CDR1 MNHGY, CDR2 SAAAGT. CDR3 length: 13 amino acids. CDR3 protein: CASSLPEESEAFF. The CDR3 DNA is TGTGCCAGCAGTTTGCCAGAGGAATCTGAAGCTTTCTTT.

By frequency in the sample, this clone is large. The chain recombines TRBV28 with TRBJ2-7, with 8 bases lining up with TRBD1. The CDR3 runs 14 residues. With 4 bases clipped from V and 4 bases from J, the junction kept 6 bases outside the gene matches. CDR1 is MDHEN, CDR2 SYDVKM, per germline. Written as DNA, the CDR3 is TGTGCCAGCAGTTCAGGGGGCTCGAGGTACGAGCAGTACTTC. This translates into CASSSGGSRYEQYF.

The gene calls are TRBV9 and TRBJ2-5, with D possibly TRBD1 on 5 matching bases. Trimming took 4 bases from V and 11 from J, leaving 24 bases between them. Germline-derived CDR1 and CDR2 are SGDLS and YYNGEE. The CDR3 runs 15 residues. CDR3 amino acids: CASSPGNGRQEIQYF. In DNA, the CDR3 is TGTGCCAGCAGCCCAGGGAACGGTAGACAAGAGATTCAGTACTTC.

With respect to this clone: Relative to the germline gene, one junction end is altered; a read error may explain this. The CDR3 spells CASSLFGQGPSF. For the CDR3, the DNA is TGTGCCAGCAGTTTATTCGGACAGGGCCCTAGCTTC. V usage is TRBV28 and J usage is TRBJ1-2; the match to TRBD1 covers 8 bases. Germline CDR1 is MDHEN and CDR2 is SYDVKM. CDR3 length: 12 amino acids.

The table lists this clone with a few counts. The chain has TRBV19 and TRBJ2-7; perhaps D is TRBD1 or TRBD2 (5 bases each). There are 16 residues in the CDR3. Germline CDR1 and CDR2: LNHDA and SQIVND (reference sequence). V lost 0 bases, J lost 6 bases, and 18 bases lay in between. This chain's CDR3 is CASSIDVGVWGREQYF. In DNA form, the CDR3 reads TGTGCCAGTAGTATAGATGTCGGGGTTTGGGGACGCGAGCAGTACTTC.

This clone qualifies as medium-sized. The rearrangement links TRBV6-8 to TRBJ2-1, with 7 positions matching TRBD2. V gave up 2 bases and J gave up 5 bases; unmatched junction bases: 6. Germline loops: CDR1 MNHGY, CDR2 SAAAGT. The CDR3 consists of 15 residues. The CDR3 region is CASSYLAEQNNEQFF. The CDR3 DNA reads TGTGCCAGCAGTTACCTAGCGGAGCAAAACAATGAGCAGTTCTTC.

This clone is categorized as medium-sized. The rearrangement links TRBV11-3 to TRBJ1-1, with a weak D call TRBD1 (6 bases). Germline V gene sequence: CDR1 SGHNT, CDR2 YENEEA. The CDR3 has 16 amino acids. V dropped 5 bases and J dropped 0 bases, with 16 bases sitting between them. DNA for the CDR3: TGTGCCAGCAGCCCGGCCGGGACAACCATGAACACTGAAGCTTTCTTT. Translation gives CASSPAGTTMNTEAFF.

Within the sample, this clone is medium-sized. This sequence joins TRBV11-3 and TRBJ1-3; D unresolved. Trimming left V 1 base short and J 0 bases short, with 4 bases between. Germline-derived CDR1 and CDR2 are SGHNT and YENEEA. There are 14 residues in the CDR3. CDR3 in DNA: TGTGCCAGCAGCTTAGGCAACTCTGGAAACACCATATATTTT. Translated, it gives CASSLGNSGNTIYF.

This clone came up a few times. The CDR3 nucleotides are TGTGCCAGCAGCGTAGGTTCAGGGGGCACAGATACGCAGTATTTT. Its translation is CASSVGSGGTDTQYF. The chain joins TRBV9 to TRBJ2-3, with D tentatively TRBD1 (6 bases). Trimming removed 0 bases at V and 1 base at J, with 9 bases between. Per germline, CDR1 SGDLS and CDR2 YYNGEE. CDR3 length: 15 residues.

This sequence joins TRBV19 and TRBJ2-5; D is undetermined. Germline V gene lookup returns CDR1 LNHDA and CDR2 SQIVND (reference sequence). The CDR3 consists of 12 residues. The V gene lost 7 bases and the J gene lost 5 bases, with 11 bases spanning the gap. The CDR3 DNA sequence: TGTGCCAGTACCAACGGTAGGGAGACCCAGTACTTC. The encoded protein is CASTNGRETQYF.

There are a few counts of this clone. The chain uses TRBV28 and TRBJ2-5; TRBD2 might be the D (6 bases). V lost 5 bases to trimming and J lost 4 bases, with 11 bases between them. CDR1 is MDHEN and CDR2 is SYDVKM in the germline V gene. The CDR3 runs to 13 residues. DNA of the CDR3: TGTGCCAGCAGTCCCCGGGAGTTAGAGACCCAGTACTTC. It yields the protein CASSPRELETQYF.

The chain joins TRBV1 to TRBJ2-1; the listed D gene, TRBD2, was not tested against the DNA. TRBV1 constitutes a pseudogene. The CDR3 sequence is 16 residues long. CDR3 coding DNA: TGCGCCAGCAGCCAAGATGGCAAGCGGTTTAACAATAAGCAGTTCTTC. Encoded protein: CASSQDGKRFNNKQFF.

By share, this clone counts as medium-sized. The V call is TRBV11-3, the J call TRBJ2-1; 16 bases are a match to TRBD2. The CDR3 is 18 amino acids. CDR1 is SGHNT and CDR2 is YENEEA in the germline V gene. V was clipped by 4 bases and J by 1 base; unmatched bases: 4. CDR3 loop: CASSSLGLAGGSYNEQFF. In nucleotides, the CDR3 is TGTGCCAGCAGCTCATTGGGACTAGCGGGAGGGTCCTACAATGAGCAGTTCTTC.

V and J are TRBV28 and TRBJ2-1; D ambiguous. Per germline, CDR1 MDHEN and CDR2 SYDVKM. This CDR3 has 14 amino acids. The germline V and J ends were trimmed by 2 bases and 8 bases, with 13 bases remaining between them. DNA of the CDR3: TGTGCCAGCAGTTTACTCGGATCCGGCGATGAGCAGTTCTTC. Encoded protein: CASSLLGSGDEQFF.

This clone came up a few times. This chain connects TRBV15 to TRBJ2-5; 12 bases are shared with TRBD2. Germline assignment: CDR1 LNHNV and CDR2 YYDKDF (reference sequence). The CDR3 has 15 residues. J lost 3 bases, V lost 5 bases, and 4 bases had no gene match. CDR3: CATSGTSGSKETQYF. The CDR3 DNA reads as TGTGCCACCAGCGGGACTAGCGGGTCAAAAGAGACCCAGTACTTC. Looking up the rest from reference TRBV15 and TRBJ2-5 gives the full variable domain: DAMVIQNPRYQVTQFGKPVTLSCSQTLNHNVMYWYQQKSSQAPKLLFHYYDKDFNNEADTPDNFQSRRPNTSFCFLDIRSPGLGDTAMYLCATSGTSGSKETQYFGPGTRLLVL.

This clone appeared many times. Other DNA sequences in this specimen translate into the identical CDR3. The V call is TRBV28, the J call TRBJ2-2; 8 nucleotides align to TRBD2. This CDR3 has 13 amino acids. Trimming removed 6 bases from V and 7 bases from J; junction bases left unmatched: 4. The germline CDR1 and CDR2 sequences are MDHEN and SYDVKM. The CDR3 spells CASRPRGGGELFF. The CDR3 coding sequence is TGTGCCAGCAGGCCACGGGGGGGCGGGGAGCTGTTTTTT.

The chain employs TRBV9 and TRBJ2-1; D remains unclear. This CDR3 comprises 13 residues. V was trimmed by 2 bases and J by 3 bases, leaving 6 bases between them. Germline-derived CDR1 and CDR2 are SGDLS and YYNGEE. DNA for the CDR3: TGTGCCAGCAGCGTCGCCAACTACAATGAGCAGTTCTTC. Its protein is CASSVANYNEQFF.

The chain is built from TRBV9 and TRBJ2-7; D call uncertain. The CDR3 sequence is 12 residues long. Trimming cost V 3 bases and J 4 bases, with 8 bases left between them. Looked up from germline, CDR1 is SGDLS and CDR2 is YYNGEE. In DNA, the CDR3 is TGTGCCAGCAGCGCCTTAGGTTACGAGCAGTACTTC. Translating gives CASSALGYEQYF.

V is TRBV9 and J is TRBJ2-3, with 7 bases aligning to TRBD2. This CDR3 contains 15 residues. With 5 bases clipped from V and 2 bases from J, the junction kept 8 bases outside the gene matches. Germline lookup yields CDR1 SGDLS and CDR2 YYNGEE. The CDR3 is CASRTERGYTDTQYF. The CDR3 DNA reads as TGTGCCAGCAGAACGGAGCGGGGATACACAGATACGCAGTATTTT.

This clone was found a few times. A junction end diverges from the germline sequence, so it may reflect a read error. V usage is TRBV6-8 and J usage is TRBJ2-7; possible D gene TRBD2, 6 bases. This CDR3 is built from 13 residues. The germline gives CDR1 MNHGY, CDR2 SAAAGT. The CDR3 DNA is TGTGCCAGCAGTTACCTGACTAGTAACGAACAGTACTTC. Amino acids: CASSYLTSNEQYF.

The DNA of the CDR3 is TGTGCCAGCAGTTACCCACAGCTCTCTGGGGCCAACGTCCTGACTTTC. Its protein is CASSYPQLSGANVLTF. The rearrangement links TRBV6-8 to TRBJ2-6; unclear D gene. The CDR3 contains 16 residues. V lost 2 bases and J 0 bases, leaving 8 bases between the germline ends. Germline V gives CDR1 MNHGY, CDR2 SAAAGT.

This clone was counted between two and nine times. This chain uses TRBV28 with TRBJ2-3, with TRBD1 matching 10 bases. The V gene's germline CDR1 is MDHEN and CDR2 SYDVKM. Trimming took 7 bases from V and 9 from J; bases not matched to a gene: 13. This CDR3 spans 15 amino acids. The CDR3 DNA sequence: TGTGCCAGCAATCTGCCGGGACAGGGGTCGTACACGCAGTATTTT. It is translated as CASNLPGQGSYTQYF.

By share of the sample, this clone is large. The chain employs TRBV11-3 and TRBJ2-1, with TRBD2 matching over 9 bases. The CDR3 has 16 amino acids. From germline, CDR1 is SGHNT and CDR2 YENEEA. V dropped 1 base and J dropped 5; count of bases not matched to a gene: 6. The CDR3 loop is CASSLVGLAPNNEQFF. The DNA for the CDR3 is TGTGCCAGCAGCTTAGTGGGACTAGCACCTAACAATGAGCAGTTCTTC.

The gene calls are TRBV11-3 and TRBJ2-3; perhaps TRBD2 as D (6 bases). Germline V gene data show CDR1 as SGHNT and CDR2 as YENEEA. V lost 5 bases to trimming and J lost 3 bases, with 15 bases between them. The CDR3 sequence is 15 residues long. The CDR3 protein is CASSQLSRGTDTQYF. The CDR3 nucleotides are TGTGCCAGCAGCCAACTATCACGGGGGACAGATACGCAGTATTTT.

This clone was detected only a few times. The chain couples TRBV29-1 to TRBJ1-1; 7 bases fit TRBD1. CDR1 and CDR2 from the germline V gene are SQVTM and ANQGSEA. J gave up 7 bases and V 7 bases, and 9 bases lay outside the gene matches. This CDR3 contains 12 residues. CDR3 region: CSANRDSGEAFF. For the CDR3, the DNA is TGCAGCGCGAACCGGGACAGTGGTGAAGCTTTCTTT.